Presented here are 25 T cell receptor beta chains from one specimen sequenced in a study of T cell repertoires in cytomegalovirus infection. Each CDR3 protein gets one entry after TCRdb re-called the reads with MiXCR. This table has 200,000 to 300,000 distinct CDR3 sequences, about 13% appearing once. The sequenced material came from PBMCs. The receptor set was obtained from a human donor in good health (CMV status not recorded). Some clones in this sample may be carry-over from other donors' samples.

This clonotype was recorded a few times. V and J are TRBV27 and TRBJ1-6, with D unresolved. This CDR3 has 17 residues. V was trimmed by 2 bases and J by 0 bases, leaving 11 bases between them. Germline V CDR1 and CDR2: MNHEY, SMNVEV (reference sequence). The CDR3 here is CASSLSQVSSYNSPLHF. The CDR3 DNA reads TGTGCCAGCAGTTTAAGCCAAGTGAGCTCCTATAATTCACCCCTCCACTTT.

This clonotype was seen a handful of times. This chain uses TRBV11-2 with TRBJ1-3; tentative D call: TRBD1 (6 bases). Germline CDR1 SGHAT, CDR2 FQNNGV. The CDR3 loop spans 15 amino acids. Trimming stripped 7 bases from V and 0 bases from J, with 13 bases between. The CDR3 protein is CASTYPGHSGNTIYF. The CDR3 region has the DNA TGTGCCAGCACCTACCCGGGACACTCTGGAAACACCATATATTTT.

The genes are TRBV29-1 and TRBJ2-5; D remains unclear. Trimming cost V 4 bases and J 2 bases, with 8 bases left between them. Germline loops: CDR1 SQVTM, CDR2 ANQGSEA. The CDR3 has 12 amino acids. The CDR3 loop is CSVAVEQETQYF. CDR3 DNA sequence: TGCAGCGTTGCAGTAGAGCAAGAGACCCAGTACTTC.

A few counts support this clonotype. The gene calls are TRBV12-3 or TRBV12-4 and TRBJ2-3; D perhaps matches TRBD1 (6 bases). Trimming shortened V by 6 bases and J by 0 bases, and 10 bases separated the two germline ends. The CDR3 is made up of 14 amino acids. The CDR3 reads CASRDSLSTDTQYF. CDR3 nucleotides: TGTGCCAGCAGGGACAGCCTTAGCACAGATACGCAGTATTTT.

J is TRBJ1-1 and V is TRBV18; 7 bases fit TRBD1. The CDR3 runs 16 residues. The germline V gene has CDR1 KGHSH and CDR2 LQKENI. V lost 3 bases and J lost 1; bases outside the gene matches: 8. The CDR3 reads CASSPSLRDRNTEAFF. The CDR3, as DNA: TGTGCCAGCTCACCTTCACTTCGGGACAGGAACACTGAAGCTTTCTTT.

This clonotype was observed many times. The chain uses TRBV23-1 and TRBJ1-5, with D tentatively TRBD1 (6 bases). TRBV23-1 falls under the ORF class, with uncertain function. CDR3 length equals 17 residues. V dropped 2 bases and J dropped 2 bases, with 16 bases sitting between them. The CDR3 loop is CASSQHHSDRRNQPQHF. CDR3 coding DNA: TGCGCCAGCAGTCAACACCATTCCGACAGGCGCAATCAGCCCCAGCATTTT.

The chain employs TRBV14 and TRBJ2-6, with a weak D call TRBD1 (8 bases). The CDR3 extends over 20 amino acids. Germline V gene sequence: CDR1 SGHDN, CDR2 FVKESK. Deletions cut 2 bases from V and 0 bases from J, with 20 bases between. CDR3: CASSQQRGRGRISGANVLTF. In DNA, the CDR3 is TGTGCCAGCAGCCAACAGCGGGGCAGGGGGCGCATCTCTGGGGCCAACGTCCTGACTTTC.

This clonotype was picked up a small number of times. The chain combines TRBV19 with TRBJ1-6; 8 nucleotides line up with TRBD1. The CDR3 contains 14 residues. V dropped 10 bases and J dropped 4; count of bases not matched to a gene: 6. Germline CDR1 is LNHDA and CDR2 is SQIVND (reference sequence). As DNA, the CDR3 is TGTGCCACTACGGACAGGGATTATAATTCACCCCTCCACTTT. Translated, it gives CATTDRDYNSPLHF.

This clonotype has ten or more counts. The rearrangement uses TRBV7-2 and TRBJ1-1; 7 bases map to TRBD1. The V and J ends lost 3 bases and 6 bases, in that order; junction bases with no gene match: 13. There are 16 residues in the CDR3. Germline V CDR1 and CDR2: SGHTA, FQGNSA. Here the CDR3 reads CASSLRQGGVWSEAFF. In DNA, the CDR3 is TGTGCCAGCAGCTTGAGGCAGGGGGGGGTTTGGTCTGAAGCTTTCTTT.

The chain employs TRBV7-9 and TRBJ2-5; 7 nucleotides match TRBD2. The J segment lost 0 bases and the V segment lost 1 base, leaving 8 bases of the junction unmatched. Germline CDR1 SEHNR, CDR2 FQNEAQ (reference sequence). This CDR3 is 17 amino acids long. The CDR3 DNA reads TGTGCCAGCAGCTTAGGAGGTTTGGCGGGGGACCAAGAGACCCAGTACTTC. Protein product: CASSLGGLAGDQETQYF.

This clonotype was counted many times. The chain links TRBV6-1 to TRBJ1-1; D is undetermined. The V end lost 2 bases, the J end lost 8 bases, and 12 bases lay between the germline ends. Germline V gene data show CDR1 as MNHNS and CDR2 as SASEGT. This CDR3 is built from 13 residues. The CDR3: CASSERESVEAFF. The CDR3 bases are TGTGCCAGCAGTGAAAGGGAGTCGGTCGAAGCTTTCTTT.

The CDR3 DNA reads TGCAGTGCTAGAGACGACAGGGGCCATGAGCAGTTCTTC. It is translated as CSARDDRGHEQFF. The rearrangement uses TRBV20-1 and TRBJ2-1; 8 nucleotides line up with TRBD1. Trimming at V came to 0 bases and at J to 8 bases, leaving 3 bases not matched to a gene. Germline values: CDR1 DFQATT, CDR2 SNEGSKA (reference sequence). The CDR3 extends over 13 amino acids.

The rearrangement joins TRBV20-1 to TRBJ2-7; 14 bases are shared with TRBD2. V lost 5 bases and J lost 10; bases outside the gene matches: 1. This CDR3 comprises 11 residues. Germline CDR1 reads DFQATT; CDR2 reads SNEGSKA (reference sequence). The CDR3 sequence: CSAGTSGSQYF. CDR3 DNA: TGCAGTGCTGGGACTAGCGGGAGCCAGTACTTC.

In its sample, this clonotype was seen a few times. This sequence joins TRBV10-3 and TRBJ1-1; 7 bases map to TRBD1. The CDR3 sequence is 15 residues long. V shed 2 bases, J shed 1 base, and the junction held 4 bases outside the gene matches. Germline V gives CDR1 ENHRY, CDR2 SYGVKD. CDR3 DNA: TGTGCCATCAGTGAGGTTGGGACAGAGAACACTGAAGCTTTCTTT. Protein product: CAISEVGTENTEAFF.

There are many counts of this clonotype. The CDR3 region has the DNA TGTGCCAGCAGTCACCAACCGGGGACAGGGAGTTTTGTTACTGAAGCTTTCTTT. It yields the protein CASSHQPGTGSFVTEAFF. The chain combines TRBV6-6 with TRBJ1-1; 9 bases fit TRBD1. J lost 5 bases, V lost 5 bases, and 18 bases had no gene match. This CDR3 is 18 amino acids long. Germline-derived CDR1 and CDR2 are MNHNY and SVGAGI (reference sequence).

In its sample, this clonotype was seen a few times. The chain links TRBV9 to TRBJ2-7, with TRBD1 as a possible D gene (6 bases). V dropped 3 bases and J dropped 3 bases, with 10 bases sitting between them. This CDR3 contains 13 residues. Per the germline V gene, CDR1 is SGDLS and CDR2 is YYNGEE. As DNA, the CDR3 is TGTGCCAGCAGCGATGAGGACAGCTACGAGCAGTACTTC. Encoded protein: CASSDEDSYEQYF.

This clonotype came up a few times. V usage is TRBV5-1 and J usage is TRBJ1-1; D call uncertain. V was clipped by 4 bases and J by 3 bases, with 16 bases between them. The CDR3 consists of 15 residues. CDR1 SGHRS and CDR2 YFSETQ come from the germline V gene. CDR3 coding DNA: TGCGCCAGCAGCGTCGGAGACGGACCCCACACTGAAGCTTTCTTT. Its protein product is CASSVGDGPHTEAFF.

The V call is TRBV7-3, the J call TRBJ2-1; 10 bases fit TRBD2. The CDR3 consists of 16 residues. The V gene end was trimmed by 1 base and the J gene end by 10 bases; junction bases not matched to a gene: 10. Germline V gene lookup returns CDR1 SGHTA and CDR2 FQGTGA. CDR3 amino acids: CASSLSLAGAPKEQFF. As DNA, the CDR3 is TGTGCCAGCAGCTTAAGTCTAGCGGGGGCTCCCAAAGAGCAGTTCTTC.

This clonotype was seen repeatedly, ten times or more. V and J are TRBV7-2 and TRBJ1-1; D call uncertain. The CDR3 runs to 15 residues. The germline gives CDR1 SGHTA, CDR2 FQGNSA. V was clipped by 1 base and J by 1 base, with 10 bases between them. CDR3 DNA sequence: TGTGCCAGCAGCTTAGGTAGGGCAGCGAACACTGAAGCTTTCTTT. Translating it yields CASSLGRAANTEAFF.

The V call is TRBV9, the J call TRBJ1-2; D unclear. This CDR3 region has 13 residues. The germline CDR1 and CDR2 sequences are SGDLS and YYNGEE. The V gene lost 4 bases and the J gene lost 7 bases, with 14 bases spanning the gap. CDR3 bases: TGTGCCAGCAGCCCCCGGGCCTACTCTGGCTACACCTTC. Translated, it gives CASSPRAYSGYTF.

This rearrangement joins TRBV29-1 to TRBJ2-1; possibly TRBD1 or TRBD2 for D (5 bases each). Germline loops: CDR1 SQVTM, CDR2 ANQGSEA. CDR3 length: 11 residues. Trimming stripped 6 bases from V and 7 bases from J, with 10 bases between. The CDR3 region is CSVDSGNEQFF. The CDR3 coding sequence is TGCAGCGTCGACAGCGGAAATGAGCAGTTCTTC.

This clonotype was counted many times. The chain couples TRBV7-9 to TRBJ1-4, with D possibly being TRBD1 (6 bases). The CDR3 is made up of 16 amino acids. V lost 4 bases to trimming and J lost 0 bases, with 12 bases between them. Germline V gene data show CDR1 as SEHNR and CDR2 as FQNEAQ (reference sequence). In nucleotides, the CDR3 is TGTGCCAGCAGCTCTAACAGGGATGCAACTAATGAAAAACTGTTTTTT. This sequence encodes CASSSNRDATNEKLFF.

There are many counts of this clonotype. The chain joins TRBV11-3 to TRBJ2-3; 8 positions match TRBD2. The CDR3 is 15 residues long. Trimming cost V 1 base and J 3 bases; bases outside gene matches: 3. Per the germline V gene, CDR1 is SGHNT and CDR2 is YENEEA. CDR3 coding DNA: TGTGCCAGCAGCTTAGGTTCGGGAGGGACAGATACGCAGTATTTT. Translation: CASSLGSGGTDTQYF. The variable domain in full, completed from reference TRBV11-3 and TRBJ2-3, reads EAGVVQSPRYKIIEKKQPVAFWCNPISGHNTLYWYLQNLGQGPELLIRYENEEAVDDSQLPKDRFSAERLKGVDSTLKIQPAELGDSAVYLCASSLGSGGTDTQYFGPGTRLTVL.

The sample holds many counts of this clonotype. This chain links TRBV7-2 with TRBJ2-3; perhaps TRBD1 as D (10 bases). Trimming pared 5 bases from V and 6 bases from J, leaving 24 bases between. Per the germline V gene, CDR1 is SGHTA and CDR2 is FQGNSA. The CDR3 runs 17 residues. The CDR3 DNA sequence: TGTGCCAGCAGCCAAGGACTAGCGCCGACAGGGGGCGATACGCAGTATTTT. It encodes CASSQGLAPTGGDTQYF.

This rearrangement joins TRBV18 to TRBJ2-1; a possible D gene is TRBD2 (6 bases). Germline V CDR1 and CDR2: KGHSH, LQKENI. Trimming cost V 1 base and J 1 base, with 8 bases left between them. This CDR3 has 15 residues. Here the CDR3 DNA reads TGTGCCAGCTCACCACGGGACTGGTCCTACAATGAGCAGTTCTTC. This encodes CASSPRDWSYNEQFF. Full variable domain (missing parts from reference TRBV18 and TRBJ2-1): NAGVMQNPRHLVRRRGQEARLRCSPMKGHSHVYWYRQLPEEGLKFMVYLQKENIIDESGMPKERFSAEFPKEGPSILRIQQVVRGDSAAYFCASSPRDWSYNEQFFGPGTRLTVL.